Following are 6 T cell receptor beta chains from one sample sequenced in a study of T-cell memory formation after mild COVID-19 (dated by TCRdb to 2020 to 2023). Library creation used 5' RACE. The sequencer was an Illumina NovaSeq 6000. TCRdb redid the processing of the public reads, applying fastp at Q25 and MiXCR, and retained in-frame beta chains. Rows with one shared CDR3 protein collapse into an entry with the most common genes and DNA. This sample is represented by about 190,000 distinct CDR3 sequences; over 9.5% of them were singletons. The ten largest clones capture approximately 3% of the sample. Source material: PBMCs or a T cell subset sorted from them (not recorded which). The source is a man younger than 30 who had mild COVID-19 (a few samples of this study predate the infection). The sample titles of this study are shuffled in the database, so cell type and time point are left out; the donor was told from shared clones.

This chain's CDR3 is CASQRDWSNQPQHF. The CDR3 nucleotides are TGTGCCAGCCAACGGGATTGGAGCAATCAGCCCCAGCATTTT. This chain connects TRBV6-2 or TRBV6-3 to TRBJ1-5; D is unresolved. Germline CDR1 is MNHEY and CDR2 is SVGEGT. Trimming removed 8 bases at V and 1 base at J, with 12 bases between. This CDR3 comprises 14 residues.

This clonotype was seen ten or more times. The chain employs TRBV6-5 and TRBJ2-1, with 10 bases fitting TRBD1. CDR3 length: 15 amino acids. V shed 4 bases and J 9 bases; nucleotides not matched to a gene: 9. The germline CDR1 and CDR2 sequences are MNHEY and SVGAGI. CDR3 bases: TGTGCCAGCAGTTCCCGGGACAGGGGAATGAGTGAGCAGTTCTTC. The encoded protein is CASSSRDRGMSEQFF.

In nucleotides, the CDR3 is TGTGCCAGCAGCCCAATGACTAGCGGGGGGTCCCAAGAGACCCAGTACTTC. This translates into CASSPMTSGGSQETQYF. The V gene is TRBV7-6, the J gene TRBJ2-5, with 13 bases identical to TRBD2. Losses at the gene ends were 5 bases for V and 1 base for J; bases not matched to a gene: 7. The CDR3 is made up of 17 amino acids. The germline CDR1 and CDR2 sequences are SGHVS and FNYEAQ.

A few counts support this clonotype. The CDR3 region is CAIGREDGYTF. CDR3 DNA sequence: TGTGCCATCGGCAGGGAGGACGGCTACACCTTC. The rearrangement links TRBV10-3 to TRBJ1-2, with D possibly TRBD1 on 5 matching bases. V was pared by 8 bases and J by 8 bases, with 12 bases between. The length of the CDR3 is 11 residues. The germline CDR1 and CDR2 sequences are ENHRY and SYGVKD.

This clonotype has only a few counts. This chain connects TRBV12-3 or TRBV12-4 to TRBJ2-3, with D perhaps matching TRBD1 (6 bases). V lost 11 bases to trimming and J lost 6 bases, with 9 bases between them. This CDR3 region has 10 residues. The CDR3 loop is CAAGADTQYF. For the CDR3, the DNA is TGTGCCGCAGGGGCGGATACGCAGTATTTT.

Remarks on this clonotype: Mismatch with germline at one junction end may stem from a read error. This chain joins TRBV5-1 and TRBJ1-2; no firm D call. Germline assignment: CDR1 SGHRS and CDR2 YFSETQ. CDR3 length equals 13 residues. The chain's CDR3 is CARSAGPSYGYAF. DNA for the CDR3: TGCGCCAGAAGCGCTGGACCTAGCTATGGCTACGCCTTC.